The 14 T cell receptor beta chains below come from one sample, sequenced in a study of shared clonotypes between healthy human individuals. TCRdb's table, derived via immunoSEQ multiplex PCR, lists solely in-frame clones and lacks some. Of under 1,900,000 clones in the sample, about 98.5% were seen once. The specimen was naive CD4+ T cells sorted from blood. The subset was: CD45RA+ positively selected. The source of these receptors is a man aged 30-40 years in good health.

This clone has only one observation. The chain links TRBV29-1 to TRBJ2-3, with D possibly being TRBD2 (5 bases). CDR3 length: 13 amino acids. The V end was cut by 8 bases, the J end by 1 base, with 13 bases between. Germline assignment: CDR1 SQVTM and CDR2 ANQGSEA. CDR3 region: CSTKGVGTDTQYF. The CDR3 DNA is TGCAGCACGAAGGGAGTCGGCACAGATACGCAGTATTTT.

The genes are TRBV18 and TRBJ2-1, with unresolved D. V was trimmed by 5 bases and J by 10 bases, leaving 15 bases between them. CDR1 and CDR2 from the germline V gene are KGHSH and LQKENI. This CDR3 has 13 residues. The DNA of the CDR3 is TGTGCCAGCTCATCCCCCTGGGAAAACGAGCAGTTCTTC. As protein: CASSSPWENEQFF.

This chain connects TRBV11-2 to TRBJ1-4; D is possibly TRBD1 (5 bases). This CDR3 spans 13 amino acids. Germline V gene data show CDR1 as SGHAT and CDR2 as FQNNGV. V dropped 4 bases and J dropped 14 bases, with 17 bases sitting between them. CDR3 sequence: CASSSLLGGGLFF. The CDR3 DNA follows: TGTGCCAGCAGCTCGCTATTGGGGGGAGGCCTGTTTTTT.

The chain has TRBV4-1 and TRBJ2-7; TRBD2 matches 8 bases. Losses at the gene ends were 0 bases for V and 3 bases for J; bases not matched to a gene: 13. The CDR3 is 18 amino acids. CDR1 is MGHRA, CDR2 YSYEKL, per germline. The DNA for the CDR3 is TGCGCCAGCAGCCAAGACCCTGGGGCGGGGGGACTAATCTACGAGCAGTACTTC. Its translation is CASSQDPGAGGLIYEQYF.

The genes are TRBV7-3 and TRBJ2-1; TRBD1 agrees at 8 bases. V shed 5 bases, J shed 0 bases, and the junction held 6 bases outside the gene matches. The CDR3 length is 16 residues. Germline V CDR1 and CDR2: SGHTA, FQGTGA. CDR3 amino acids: CASSTTGGHSYNEQFF. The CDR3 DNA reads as TGTGCCAGCAGCACAACAGGGGGTCACTCCTACAATGAGCAGTTCTTC.

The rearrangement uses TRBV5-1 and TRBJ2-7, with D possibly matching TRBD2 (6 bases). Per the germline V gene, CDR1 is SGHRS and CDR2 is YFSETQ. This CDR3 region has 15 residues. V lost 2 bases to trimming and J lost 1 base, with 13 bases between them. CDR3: CASSFGGGTSYEQYF. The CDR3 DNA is TGCGCCAGCAGCTTCGGGGGTGGCACATCCTACGAGCAGTACTTC.

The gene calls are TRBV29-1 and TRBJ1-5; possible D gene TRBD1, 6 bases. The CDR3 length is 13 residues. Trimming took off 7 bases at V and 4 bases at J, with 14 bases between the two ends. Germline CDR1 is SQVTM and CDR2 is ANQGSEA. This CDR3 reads CSASQGLNQPQHF. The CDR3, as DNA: TGCAGCGCCTCACAGGGTTTGAATCAGCCCCAGCATTTT.

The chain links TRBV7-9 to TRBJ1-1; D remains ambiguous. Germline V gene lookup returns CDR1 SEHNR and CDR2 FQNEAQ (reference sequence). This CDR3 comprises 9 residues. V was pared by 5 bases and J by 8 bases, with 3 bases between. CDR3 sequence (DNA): TGTGCCAGCAGCGGGGAAGCTTTCTTT. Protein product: CASSGEAFF.

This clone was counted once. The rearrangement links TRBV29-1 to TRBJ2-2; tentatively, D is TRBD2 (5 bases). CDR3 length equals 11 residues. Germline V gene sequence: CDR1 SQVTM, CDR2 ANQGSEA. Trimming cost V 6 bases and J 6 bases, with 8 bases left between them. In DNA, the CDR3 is TGCAGCGTGGCCGGGGCCGGGGAGCTGTTTTTT. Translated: CSVAGAGELFF.

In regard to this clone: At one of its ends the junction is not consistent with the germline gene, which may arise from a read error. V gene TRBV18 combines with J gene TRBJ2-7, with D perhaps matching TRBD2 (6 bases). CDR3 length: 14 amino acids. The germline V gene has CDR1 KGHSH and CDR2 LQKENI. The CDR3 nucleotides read TGTGCCAGCTCACCCTCGGGACTCTCCCACGAGCAGTACTTC. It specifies CASSPSGLSHEQYF. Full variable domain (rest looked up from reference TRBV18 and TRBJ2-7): NAGVMQNPRHLVRRRGQEARLRCSPMKGHSHVYWYRQLPEEGLKFMVYLQKENIIDESGMPKERFSAEFPKEGPSILRIQQVVRGDSAAYFCASSPSGLSHEQYFGPGTRLTVT.

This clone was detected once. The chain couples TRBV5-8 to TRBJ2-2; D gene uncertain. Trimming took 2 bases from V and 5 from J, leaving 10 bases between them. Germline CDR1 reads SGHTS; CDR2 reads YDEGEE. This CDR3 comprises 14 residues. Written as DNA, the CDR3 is TGTGCCAGCAGCTTCCGGCTTATAACCGGGGAGCTGTTTTTT. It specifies CASSFRLITGELFF.

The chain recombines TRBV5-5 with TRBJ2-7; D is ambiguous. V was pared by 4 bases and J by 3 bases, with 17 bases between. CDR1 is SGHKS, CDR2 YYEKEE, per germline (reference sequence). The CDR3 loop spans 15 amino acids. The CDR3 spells CASSLAGFAHYEQYF. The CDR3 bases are TGTGCCAGCAGCCTGGCCGGCTTTGCCCACTACGAGCAGTACTTC. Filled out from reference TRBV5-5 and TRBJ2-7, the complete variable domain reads DAGVTQSPTHLIKTRGQQVTLRCSPISGHKSVSWYQQVLGQGPQFIFQYYEKEERGRGNFPDRFSARQFPNYSSELNVNALLLGDSALYLCASSLAGFAHYEQYFGPGTRLTVT.

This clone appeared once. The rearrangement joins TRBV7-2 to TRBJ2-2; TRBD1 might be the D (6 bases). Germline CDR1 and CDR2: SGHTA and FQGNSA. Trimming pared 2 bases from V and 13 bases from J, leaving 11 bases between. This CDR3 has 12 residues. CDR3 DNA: TGTGCCAGCAGCTTATACGTCAGGGGGCTGTTTTTT. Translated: CASSLYVRGLFF. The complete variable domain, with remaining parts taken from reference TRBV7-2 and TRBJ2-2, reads GAGVSQSPSNKVTEKGKDVELRCDPISGHTALYWYRQSLGQGLEFLIYFQGNSAPDKSGLPSDRFSAERTGGSVSTLTIQRTQQEDSAVYLCASSLYVRGLFFGEGSRLTVL.

The CDR3 sequence is CASSLDLAQRYQETQYF. The CDR3 DNA reads TGTGCCAGCAGCTTAGATCTAGCCCAAAGGTACCAAGAGACCCAGTACTTC. This sequence joins TRBV11-2 and TRBJ2-5, with TRBD2 as a possible D gene (5 bases). Germline CDR1 SGHAT, CDR2 FQNNGV. The CDR3 consists of 17 residues. V was cut by 0 bases and J by 0 bases, with 14 bases left in between.